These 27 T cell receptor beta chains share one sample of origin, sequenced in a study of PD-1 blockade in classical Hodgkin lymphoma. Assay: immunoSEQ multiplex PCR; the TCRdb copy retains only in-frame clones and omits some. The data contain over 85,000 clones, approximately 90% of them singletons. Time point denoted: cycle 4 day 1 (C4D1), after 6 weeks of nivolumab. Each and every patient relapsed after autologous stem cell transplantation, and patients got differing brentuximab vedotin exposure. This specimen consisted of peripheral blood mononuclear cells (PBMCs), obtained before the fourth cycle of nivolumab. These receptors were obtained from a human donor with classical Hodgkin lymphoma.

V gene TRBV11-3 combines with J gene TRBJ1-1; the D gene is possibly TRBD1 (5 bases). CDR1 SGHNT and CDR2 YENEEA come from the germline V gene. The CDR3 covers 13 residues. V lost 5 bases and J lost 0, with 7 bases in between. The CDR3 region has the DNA TGTGCCAGCAGCGGAGGGGTGAACACTGAAGCTTTCTTT. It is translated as CASSGGVNTEAFF.

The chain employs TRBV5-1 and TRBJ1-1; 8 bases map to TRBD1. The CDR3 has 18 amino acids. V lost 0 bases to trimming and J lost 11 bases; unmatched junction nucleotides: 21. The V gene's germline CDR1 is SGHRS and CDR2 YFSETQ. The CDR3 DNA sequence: TGCGCCAGCAGCTTGGCCCTCGGACAGGGATTAGGTCCCATCGGGGCTTTCTTT. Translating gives CASSLALGQGLGPIGAFF.

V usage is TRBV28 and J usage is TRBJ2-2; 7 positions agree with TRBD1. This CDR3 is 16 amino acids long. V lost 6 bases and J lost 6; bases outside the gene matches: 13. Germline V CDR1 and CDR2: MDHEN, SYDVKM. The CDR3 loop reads CASRLVAAGGAGELFF. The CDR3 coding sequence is TGTGCCAGCAGGCTGGTGGCGGCAGGGGGAGCCGGGGAGCTGTTTTTT.

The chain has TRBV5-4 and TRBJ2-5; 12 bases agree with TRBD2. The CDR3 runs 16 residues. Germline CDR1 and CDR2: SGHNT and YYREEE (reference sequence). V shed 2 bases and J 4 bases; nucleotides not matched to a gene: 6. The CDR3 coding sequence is TGTGCCAGCAGCTTCCCTAGCGGGGGGGCACGAGAGACCCAGTACTTC. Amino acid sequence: CASSFPSGGARETQYF.

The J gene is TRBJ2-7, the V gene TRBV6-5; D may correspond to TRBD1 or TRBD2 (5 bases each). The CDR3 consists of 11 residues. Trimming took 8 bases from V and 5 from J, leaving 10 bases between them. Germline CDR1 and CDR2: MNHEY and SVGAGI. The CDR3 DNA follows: TGTGCCAGCGGGGGTGGGCACGAGCAGTACTTC. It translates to CASGGGHEQYF.

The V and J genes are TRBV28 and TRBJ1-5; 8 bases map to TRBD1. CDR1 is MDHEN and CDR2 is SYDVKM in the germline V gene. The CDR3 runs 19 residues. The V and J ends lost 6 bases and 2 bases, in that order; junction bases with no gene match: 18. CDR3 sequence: CASSLYVTGDSVGNQPQHF. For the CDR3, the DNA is TGTGCCAGCAGCCTATACGTGACAGGGGATTCGGTCGGCAATCAGCCCCAGCATTTT.

Written as DNA, the CDR3 is TGTGCCATCAGCACTAGCGGGGGCCCCTACAATGAGCAGTTCTTC. This gives the protein CAISTSGGPYNEQFF. The V and J genes are TRBV10-3 and TRBJ2-1; 11 positions match TRBD2. Germline CDR1 ENHRY, CDR2 SYGVKD. The CDR3 has 15 residues. The V segment lost 6 bases and the J segment 2 bases; nucleotides outside the gene matches: 3.

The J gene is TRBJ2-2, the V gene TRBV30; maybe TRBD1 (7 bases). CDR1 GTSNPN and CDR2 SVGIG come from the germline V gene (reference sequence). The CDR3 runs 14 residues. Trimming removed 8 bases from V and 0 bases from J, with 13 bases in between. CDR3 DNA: TGTGCCCGACGCAGGGGGGCGAACACCGGGGAGCTGTTTTTT. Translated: CARRRGANTGELFF.

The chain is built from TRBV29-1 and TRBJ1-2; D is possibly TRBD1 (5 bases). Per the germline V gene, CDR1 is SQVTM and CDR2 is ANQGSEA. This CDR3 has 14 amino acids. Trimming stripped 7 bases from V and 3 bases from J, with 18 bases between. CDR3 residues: CSARLLGGYYGYTF. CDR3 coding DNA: TGCAGCGCTCGCCTTCTGGGGGGGTACTATGGCTACACCTTC.

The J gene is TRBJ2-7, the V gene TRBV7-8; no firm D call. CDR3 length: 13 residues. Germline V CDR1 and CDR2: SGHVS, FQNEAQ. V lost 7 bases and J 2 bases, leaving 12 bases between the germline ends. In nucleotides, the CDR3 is TGTGCCAGCACCGCAGCGATAACCTACGAGCAGTACTTC. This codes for CASTAAITYEQYF.

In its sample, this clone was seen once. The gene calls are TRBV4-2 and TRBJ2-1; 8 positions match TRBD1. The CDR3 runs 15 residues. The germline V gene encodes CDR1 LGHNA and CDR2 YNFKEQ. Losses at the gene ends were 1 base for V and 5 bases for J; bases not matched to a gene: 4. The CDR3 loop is CASSQGRDRNNEQFF. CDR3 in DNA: TGTGCCAGCAGCCAAGGTAGGGACAGGAACAATGAGCAGTTCTTC.

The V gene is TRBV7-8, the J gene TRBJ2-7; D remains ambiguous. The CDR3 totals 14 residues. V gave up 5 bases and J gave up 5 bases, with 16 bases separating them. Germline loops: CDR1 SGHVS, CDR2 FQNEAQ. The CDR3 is CASSLSPFSHEQYF. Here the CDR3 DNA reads TGTGCCAGCAGCCTTAGCCCTTTTTCCCACGAGCAGTACTTC.

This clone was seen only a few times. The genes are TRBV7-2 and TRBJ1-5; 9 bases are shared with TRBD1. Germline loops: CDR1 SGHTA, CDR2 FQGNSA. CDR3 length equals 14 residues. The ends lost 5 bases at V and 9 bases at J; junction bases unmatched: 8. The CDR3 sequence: CASSTQGAGGPQHF. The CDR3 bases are TGTGCCAGCAGCACACAGGGGGCGGGGGGGCCCCAGCATTTT.

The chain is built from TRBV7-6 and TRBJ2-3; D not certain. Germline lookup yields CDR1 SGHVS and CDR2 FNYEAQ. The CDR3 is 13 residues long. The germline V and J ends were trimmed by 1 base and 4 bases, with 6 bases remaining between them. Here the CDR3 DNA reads TGTGCCAGCAGCTTAGTTGGGGCAGATACGCAGTATTTT. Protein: CASSLVGADTQYF.

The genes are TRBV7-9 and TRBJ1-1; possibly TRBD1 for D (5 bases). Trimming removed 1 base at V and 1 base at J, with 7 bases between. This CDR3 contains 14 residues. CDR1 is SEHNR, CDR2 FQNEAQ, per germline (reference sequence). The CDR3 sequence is CASSLGGGNTEAFF. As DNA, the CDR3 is TGTGCCAGCAGCTTAGGGGGCGGGAACACTGAAGCTTTCTTT.

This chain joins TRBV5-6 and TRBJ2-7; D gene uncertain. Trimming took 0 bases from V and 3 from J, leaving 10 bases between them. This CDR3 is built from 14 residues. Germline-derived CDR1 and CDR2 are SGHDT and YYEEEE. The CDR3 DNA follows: TGTGCCAGCAGCTTGGGATTTGGCGTCTACGAGCAGTACTTC. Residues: CASSLGFGVYEQYF.

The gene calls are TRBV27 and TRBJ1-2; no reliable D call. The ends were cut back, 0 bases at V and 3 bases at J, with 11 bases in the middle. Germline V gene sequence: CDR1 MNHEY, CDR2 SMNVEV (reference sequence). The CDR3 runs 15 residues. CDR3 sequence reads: CASSLSAFFDYGYTF. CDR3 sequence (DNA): TGTGCCAGCAGTTTATCGGCTTTTTTTGACTATGGCTACACCTTC.

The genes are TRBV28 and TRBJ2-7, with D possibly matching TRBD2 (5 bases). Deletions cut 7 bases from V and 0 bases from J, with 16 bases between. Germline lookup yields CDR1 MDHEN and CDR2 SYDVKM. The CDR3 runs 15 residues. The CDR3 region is CASIPPGTSSYEQYF. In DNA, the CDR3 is TGTGCCAGCATCCCCCCGGGTACTAGCTCCTACGAGCAGTACTTC.

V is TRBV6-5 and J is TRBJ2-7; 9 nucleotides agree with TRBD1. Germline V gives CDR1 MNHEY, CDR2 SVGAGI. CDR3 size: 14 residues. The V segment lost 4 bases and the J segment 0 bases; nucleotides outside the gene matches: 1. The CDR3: CASSLGQGSYEQYF. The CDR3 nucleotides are TGTGCCAGCAGTTTGGGACAGGGCTCCTACGAGCAGTACTTC.

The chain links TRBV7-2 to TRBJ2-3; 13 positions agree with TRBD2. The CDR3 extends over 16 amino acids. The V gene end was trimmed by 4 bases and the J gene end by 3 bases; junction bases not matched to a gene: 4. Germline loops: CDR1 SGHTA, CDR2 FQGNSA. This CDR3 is CASSSRTSGGTDTQYF. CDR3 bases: TGTGCCAGCAGCTCCAGGACTAGCGGGGGAACAGATACGCAGTATTTT.

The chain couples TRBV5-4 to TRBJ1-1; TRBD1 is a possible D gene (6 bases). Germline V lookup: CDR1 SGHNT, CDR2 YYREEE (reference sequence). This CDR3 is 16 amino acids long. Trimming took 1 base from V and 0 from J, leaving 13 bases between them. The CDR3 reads CASSLLGGAVNTEAFF. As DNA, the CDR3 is TGTGCCAGCAGCTTGTTGGGGGGCGCGGTGAACACTGAAGCTTTCTTT.

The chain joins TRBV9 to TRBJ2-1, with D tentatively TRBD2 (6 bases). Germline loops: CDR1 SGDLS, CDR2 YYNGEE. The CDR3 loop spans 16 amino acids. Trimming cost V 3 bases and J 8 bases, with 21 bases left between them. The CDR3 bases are TGTGCCAGCAGCGGAAGGGCTAGCGAAATATGGGATGAGCAGTTCTTC. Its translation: CASSGRASEIWDEQFF. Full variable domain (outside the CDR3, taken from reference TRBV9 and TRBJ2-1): DSGVTQTPKHLITATGQRVTLRCSPRSGDLSVYWYQQSLDQGLQFLIQYYNGEERAKGNILERFSAQQFPDLHSELNLSSLELGDSALYFCASSGRASEIWDEQFFGPGTRLTVL.

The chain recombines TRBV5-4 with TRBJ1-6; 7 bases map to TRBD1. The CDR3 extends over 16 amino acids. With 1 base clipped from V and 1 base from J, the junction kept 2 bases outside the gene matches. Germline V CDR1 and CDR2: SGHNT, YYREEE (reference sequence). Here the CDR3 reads CASSLTGVSYNSPLHF. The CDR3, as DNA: TGTGCCAGCAGCTTGACAGGGGTTTCCTATAATTCACCCCTCCACTTT. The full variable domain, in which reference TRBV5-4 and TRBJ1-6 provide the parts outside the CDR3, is ETGVTQSPTHLIKTRGQQVTLRCSSQSGHNTVSWYQQALGQGPQFIFQYYREEENGRGNFPPRFSGLQFPNYSSELNVNALELDDSALYLCASSLTGVSYNSPLHFGNGTRLTVT.

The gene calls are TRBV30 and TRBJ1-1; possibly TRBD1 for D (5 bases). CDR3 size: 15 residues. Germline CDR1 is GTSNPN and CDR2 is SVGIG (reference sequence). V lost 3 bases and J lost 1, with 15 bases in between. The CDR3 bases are TGTGCCTGGAGCTCTCCCCTCGGGGGGAACACTGAAGCTTTCTTT. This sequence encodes CAWSSPLGGNTEAFF.

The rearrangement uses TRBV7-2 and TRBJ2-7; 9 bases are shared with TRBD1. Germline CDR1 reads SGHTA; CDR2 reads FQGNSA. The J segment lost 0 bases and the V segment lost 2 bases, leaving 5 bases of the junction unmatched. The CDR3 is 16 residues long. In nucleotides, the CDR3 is TGTGCCAGCAGCTTAACAGGGGGCCCCTCCTCCTACGAGCAGTACTTC. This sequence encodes CASSLTGGPSSYEQYF.

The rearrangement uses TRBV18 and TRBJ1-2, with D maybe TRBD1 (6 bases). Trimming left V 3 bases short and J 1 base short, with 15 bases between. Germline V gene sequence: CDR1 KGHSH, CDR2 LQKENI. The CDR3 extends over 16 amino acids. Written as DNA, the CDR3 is TGTGCCAGCTCACCCTCGGGGGCGCCTGTTAACTATGGCTACACCTTC. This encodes CASSPSGAPVNYGYTF. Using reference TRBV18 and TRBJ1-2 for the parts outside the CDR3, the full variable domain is NAGVMQNPRHLVRRRGQEARLRCSPMKGHSHVYWYRQLPEEGLKFMVYLQKENIIDESGMPKERFSAEFPKEGPSILRIQQVVRGDSAAYFCASSPSGAPVNYGYTFGSGTRLTVV.

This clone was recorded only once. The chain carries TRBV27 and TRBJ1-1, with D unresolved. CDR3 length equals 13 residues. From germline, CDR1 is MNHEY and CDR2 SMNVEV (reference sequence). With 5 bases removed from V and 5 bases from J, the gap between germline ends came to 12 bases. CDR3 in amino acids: CASSLQVGTEAFF. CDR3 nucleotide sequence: TGTGCCAGCAGTCTTCAGGTGGGTACTGAAGCTTTCTTT.